The rows below give T cell receptor beta chains drawn from one sample of a study of blood T cell repertoires in COVID-19. The method was immunoSEQ multiplex PCR; TCRdb's version includes in-frame clones alone and lacks a portion of them. The sample carries some 520,000 clones, 75% to 90% recorded once. Sequencing used peripheral blood. The receptor set was obtained from a man aged 18 to 29 with COVID-19, enrolled during active disease. Each CDR3 is given with its conserved first and last residue. The D gene is left open where the match is weak. Where a row states a size, it is once, few, many or the class of an expanded clone; other rows omit it.

size	V	D	J	CDR3	DNA
.	TRBV10-1	TRBD2	TRBJ2-3	CASSEFAGVTDTQYF	TGCGCCAGCAGTGAGTTTGCGGGAGTTACAGATACGCAGTATTTT
.	TRBV6-5	.	TRBJ1-2	CASSPGALYGYTF	TGTGCCAGCAGTCCAGGTGCCCTCTATGGCTACACCTTC
.	TRBV2	TRBD1	TRBJ1-5	CASSQNRDRGWKPQHF	TGTGCCAGCAGCCAAAACCGGGACAGGGGTTGGAAGCCCCAGCATTTT
.	TRBV6-5	.	TRBJ2-1	CASREISYNEQFF	TGTGCCAGCAGGGAGATCTCCTACAATGAGCAGTTCTTC
.	TRBV6-5	.	TRBJ1-4	CASRPTGIRGEKLFF	TGTGCCAGCAGGCCTACAGGGATCCGAGGTGAAAAACTGTTTTTT
.	TRBV24-1	.	TRBJ2-1	CATSEGTSEQFF	TGTGCCACCAGTGAGGGCACTTCCGAGCAGTTCTTC
.	TRBV5-8	.	TRBJ1-1	CASSFGQAGAFF	TGTGCCAGCAGCTTTGGGCAGGCGGGGGCTTTCTTT
.	TRBV10-3	TRBD2	TRBJ2-1	CAISGVAGDSFNEQFF	TGTGCCATCAGTGGAGTTGCGGGAGATAGTTTCAATGAGCAGTTCTTC
.	TRBV6-1	TRBD1	TRBJ1-1	CASSEGYTGGTEAFF	TGTGCCAGCAGTGAAGGGTACACAGGGGGCACTGAAGCTTTCTTT
.	TRBV30	.	TRBJ2-6	CAWSGQRSSGANVLTF	TGTGCCTGGAGTGGGCAGCGGAGCTCTGGGGCCAACGTCCTGACTTTC
.	TRBV11-2	.	TRBJ1-2	CASSSTASYGYTF	TGTGCCAGCAGCTCTACAGCCTCCTATGGCTACACCTTC
once	TRBV7-4	.	TRBJ2-2	CASKVRLRGTGELFF	TGTGCCAGCAAAGTGCGTCTCCGTGGCACCGGGGAGCTGTTTTTT
.	TRBV19	.	TRBJ2-1	CASSIGRSYNEQFF	TGTGCCAGTAGTATAGGGAGATCTTACAATGAGCAGTTCTTC
once	TRBV6-2/TRBV6-3	TRBD1	TRBJ2-5	CASSPLGQGVETQYF	TGTGCCAGCAGTCCCCTTGGGCAGGGGGTTGAGACCCAGTACTTC
.	TRBV5-6	TRBD2	TRBJ2-5	CASSLKRGRRSQETQYF	TGTGCCAGCAGCTTGAAGCGGGGGCGCCGATCACAAGAGACCCAGTACTTC
once	TRBV5-1	TRBD1	TRBJ2-7	CASREGQVLNEQYF	TGCGCCAGCAGAGAAGGACAGGTACTCAACGAGCAGTACTTC
few	TRBV5-4	.	TRBJ2-7	CASSFFGSYEQYF	TGTGCCAGCAGCTTTTTCGGTTCCTACGAGCAGTACTTC
.	TRBV7-8	.	TRBJ1-5	CASSLVGQGNQPQHF	TGTGCCAGCAGCTTAGTGGGTCAGGGCAATCAGCCCCAGCATTTT
.	TRBV6-5	TRBD1	TRBJ2-2	CASTWDRSNTGELFF	TGTGCCAGCACCTGGGACAGGAGTAACACCGGGGAGCTGTTTTTT
many	TRBV10-1	TRBD2	TRBJ2-1	CASMVPGGDNEQFF	TGCGCCAGCATGGTGCCTGGGGGGGACAATGAGCAGTTCTTC
.	TRBV7-2	TRBD2	TRBJ2-1	CASSLGTSGTYYNEQFF	TGTGCCAGCAGCTTAGGGACTAGCGGAACCTACTACAATGAGCAGTTCTTC
.	TRBV13	TRBD2	TRBJ2-7	CASSPPQELAGAIPEQYF	TGTGCCAGCAGCCCACCACAGGAACTAGCGGGGGCAATTCCAGAGCAGTACTTC
.	TRBV19	.	TRBJ2-5	CASGTGTVLGAQYF	TGTGCCAGTGGTACCGGGACTGTGCTTGGGGCCCAGTACTTC
.	TRBV4-1	.	TRBJ2-3	CASSQEDLEGWADTQYF	TGCGCCAGCAGCCAAGAAGATCTAGAGGGTTGGGCAGATACGCAGTATTTT
.	TRBV11-3	.	TRBJ2-7	CASGPNTYEQYF	TGTGCCAGCGGTCCGAACACCTACGAGCAGTACTTC
.	TRBV5-4	TRBD1	TRBJ1-2	CASSKGGLNYGYTF	TGTGCCAGCAGCAAAGGGGGCCTTAACTATGGCTACACCTTC
.	TRBV7-6	TRBD2	TRBJ2-3	CASSLARFSTSGRSTDTQYF	TGTGCCAGCAGCTTAGCGCGTTTTTCGACTAGCGGGAGGAGTACAGATACGCAGTATTTT
.	TRBV29-1	TRBD1	TRBJ2-1	CSADRGFNEQFF	TGCAGCGCGGACAGGGGATTCAATGAGCAGTTCTTC
.	TRBV5-1	TRBD2	TRBJ2-1	CASSWASGGLFF	TGCGCCAGCAGCTGGGCAAGCGGGGGCCTGTTCTTC
.	TRBV27	.	TRBJ2-2	CASTEGRPFTGELFF	TGTGCCAGCACTGAGGGCAGGCCCTTTACCGGGGAGCTGTTTTTT
once	TRBV5-4	.	TRBJ2-7	CASSDPGQNFYEQYF	TGTGCCAGCAGCGACCCCGGACAGAACTTCTACGAGCAGTACTTC
few	TRBV7-2	.	TRBJ2-7	CASSAMLTGSYEQYF	TGTGCCAGCAGCGCCATGCTGACGGGCTCCTACGAGCAGTACTTC
.	TRBV18	TRBD1	TRBJ1-6	CASSQTGGSSPLHF	TGTGCCAGCTCCCAGACAGGGGGAAGTTCACCCCTCCACTTT
.	TRBV2	TRBD2	TRBJ2-7	CASSEGWASGTYEQYF	TGTGCCAGCAGTGAGGGGTGGGCTAGCGGGACCTACGAGCAGTACTTC
.	TRBV6-6	.	TRBJ1-1	CASSYSAGTEAFF	TGTGCCAGCAGTTACTCGGCAGGGACTGAAGCTTTCTTT
.	TRBV6-2/TRBV6-3	.	TRBJ2-1	CASSYGSPADTSYNEQFF	TGTGCCAGCAGTTACGGTAGTCCAGCCGACACCTCCTACAATGAGCAGTTCTTC
.	TRBV5-8	TRBD1	TRBJ1-1	CASSSRQGATEAFF	TGTGCCAGCAGCTCCCGACAGGGGGCTACTGAAGCTTTCTTT
.	TRBV11-3	TRBD1	TRBJ2-2	CASSSTGVSGELFF	TGTGCCAGCAGCTCAACAGGGGTGAGCGGGGAGCTGTTTTTT
.	TRBV25-1	.	TRBJ1-1	CASRTAGNTEAFF	TGTGCCAGCAGGACAGCAGGGAACACTGAAGCTTTCTTT
.	TRBV6-6	TRBD1	TRBJ2-7	CASRGQGSYEQYF	TGTGCCAGCAGGGGACAGGGTTCCTACGAGCAGTACTTC
.	TRBV6-6	TRBD1	TRBJ2-1	CATGQGSIYNEQFF	TGTGCCACCGGACAGGGTTCAATCTACAATGAGCAGTTCTTC
.	TRBV18	TRBD2	TRBJ2-1	CASSPPDLAGSDEQFF	TGTGCCAGCTCACCACCCGACCTAGCGGGGTCGGATGAGCAGTTCTTC
.	TRBV24-1	TRBD2	TRBJ2-3	CATGSGGSTDTQYF	TGTGCCACCGGTAGCGGGGGGAGCACAGATACGCAGTATTTT
.	TRBV19	.	TRBJ1-5	CASSMGRNSNQPQHF	TGTGCCAGTAGTATGGGCAGGAATAGCAATCAGCCCCAGCATTTT
.	TRBV11-2	.	TRBJ2-7	CASSYTYEQYF	TGTGCCAGCAGTTATACCTACGAGCAGTACTTC